A selection of T cell receptor beta chains follows, all from one sample in a study of identical twins. TCRdb ran MiXCR on the 5' RACE reads and lists one entry per CDR3 protein. This sample yields approximately 1.8 million distinct CDR3 sequences, of which under 35% are seen a single time; less than 0.35% belongs to the top ten. Specimen: cord blood. The origin of the receptors is a newborn girl in good health. Each CDR3 is given with its conserved first and last residue. The order of the fields is CDR3 protein, CDR3 DNA, D gene, clone size, V gene, J gene. D genes are given only for firm matches. Only some rows state a clone size, as once, few, many or a class for expanded clones.

cdr3_aa: CASSLARGRSYNEQFF
cdr3_nt: TGCGCCAGCAGCTTGGCGCGGGGGCGCTCCTACAATGAGCAGTTCTTC
d_call: -
clone_size: few
v_call: TRBV5-1
j_call: TRBJ2-1

cdr3_aa: CASSLTSGEFF
cdr3_nt: TGTGCCAGCAGCCTCACTAGCGGGGAGTTCTTC
d_call: TRBD2
clone_size: -
v_call: TRBV5-6
j_call: TRBJ2-1

cdr3_aa: CASSQILTGGQPQHF
cdr3_nt: TGCGCCAGCAGCCAAATATTGACAGGGGGCCAGCCCCAGCATTTT
d_call: TRBD1
clone_size: few
v_call: TRBV4-1
j_call: TRBJ1-5

cdr3_aa: CASSWGSGGANEQFF
cdr3_nt: TGTGCCAGCAGTTGGGGTAGCGGGGGGGCCAATGAGCAGTTCTTC
d_call: TRBD2
clone_size: -
v_call: TRBV12-3/TRBV12-4
j_call: TRBJ2-1

cdr3_aa: CSASKGAGYEQYF
cdr3_nt: TGCAGCGCCTCAAAGGGGGCAGGCTACGAGCAGTACTTC
d_call: TRBD1
clone_size: many
v_call: TRBV29-1
j_call: TRBJ2-7

cdr3_aa: CAGSERDNEQYF
cdr3_nt: TGTGCCGGCAGTGAAAGGGACAATGAGCAGTACTTC
d_call: -
clone_size: -
v_call: TRBV2
j_call: TRBJ2-7

cdr3_aa: CASSISPANNEQFF
cdr3_nt: TGTGCCAGTAGTATCAGTCCAGCGAACAATGAGCAGTTCTTC
d_call: -
clone_size: -
v_call: TRBV19
j_call: TRBJ2-1

cdr3_aa: CASSLGRSSTRAYEQYF
cdr3_nt: TGTGCCAGCAGCCTCGGCAGGTCCTCTACTCGCGCTTACGAGCAGTACTTC
d_call: -
clone_size: few
v_call: TRBV7-2
j_call: TRBJ2-7

cdr3_aa: CANSTRGVLSGANVLTF
cdr3_nt: TGTGCCAACAGTACACGGGGGGTCCTTTCTGGGGCCAACGTCCTGACTTTC
d_call: TRBD2
clone_size: -
v_call: TRBV19
j_call: TRBJ2-6

cdr3_aa: CASSPTTSIRIQETQYF
cdr3_nt: TGTGCCAGCAGCCCGACCACTAGCATCCGTATCCAAGAGACCCAGTACTTC
d_call: -
clone_size: -
v_call: TRBV7-9
j_call: TRBJ2-5

cdr3_aa: CASSSTLADTQYF
cdr3_nt: TGCGCCAGCAGCTCCACCTTAGCAGATACGCAGTATTTT
d_call: -
clone_size: -
v_call: TRBV5-1
j_call: TRBJ2-3

cdr3_aa: CASSSLAGEVGEQFF
cdr3_nt: TGTGCCAGCAGCTCTCTAGCGGGAGAAGTTGGTGAGCAGTTCTTC
d_call: TRBD2
clone_size: few
v_call: TRBV11-3
j_call: TRBJ2-1

cdr3_aa: CACSQTLAPRTDTQYF
cdr3_nt: TGTGCCTGCAGCCAAACTCTAGCGCCTCGCACAGATACGCAGTATTTT
d_call: -
clone_size: once
v_call: TRBV7-9
j_call: TRBJ2-3

cdr3_aa: CASSDRGFTGELFF
cdr3_nt: TGTGCCAGCAGTGATAGGGGATTCACCGGGGAGCTGTTTTTT
d_call: -
clone_size: few
v_call: TRBV25-1
j_call: TRBJ2-2

cdr3_aa: CASSLVPGTTNEKLFF
cdr3_nt: TGCGCCAGCAGCTTGGTCCCAGGGACAACTAATGAAAAACTGTTTTTT
d_call: -
clone_size: -
v_call: TRBV5-1
j_call: TRBJ1-4

cdr3_aa: CSASRGGYGYTF
cdr3_nt: TGCAGTGCTAGTAGGGGAGGCTATGGCTACACCTTC
d_call: -
clone_size: many
v_call: TRBV20-1
j_call: TRBJ1-2

cdr3_aa: CASSVNRRPPYDEQFF
cdr3_nt: TGTGCCAGCAGCGTCAACCGGAGGCCCCCCTACGATGAGCAGTTCTTC
d_call: -
clone_size: -
v_call: TRBV7-8
j_call: TRBJ2-1

cdr3_aa: CASSSGGNEAFF
cdr3_nt: TGTGCCAGCTCATCGGGGGGCAATGAAGCTTTCTTT
d_call: -
clone_size: -
v_call: TRBV18
j_call: TRBJ1-1

cdr3_aa: CASSRRSGQSTDTQYF
cdr3_nt: TGTGCCAGCAGCCGCCGCTCGGGACAGAGCACAGATACGCAGTATTTT
d_call: TRBD1
clone_size: few
v_call: TRBV12-3/TRBV12-4
j_call: TRBJ2-3

cdr3_aa: CASRTRGTVSCNEQFF
cdr3_nt: TGTGCCAGCCGCACTAGAGGGACGGTCTCCTGCAATGAGCAGTTCTTC
d_call: -
clone_size: -
v_call: TRBV27
j_call: TRBJ2-1

cdr3_aa: CSARLRRQTNSPLHF
cdr3_nt: TGCAGTGCACGACTCCGTAGACAGACCAATTCACCCCTCCACTTT
d_call: -
clone_size: few
v_call: TRBV20-1
j_call: TRBJ1-6

cdr3_aa: CASSPRRDRNTEAFF
cdr3_nt: TGTGCCAGCAGCCCTCGCCGGGACAGGAACACTGAAGCTTTCTTT
d_call: TRBD1
clone_size: -
v_call: TRBV12-3/TRBV12-4
j_call: TRBJ1-1

cdr3_aa: CSAREGPGTGDIHGYTF
cdr3_nt: TGCAGTGCTAGAGAGGGCCCCGGTACAGGGGATATTCATGGCTACACCTTC
d_call: TRBD1
clone_size: few
v_call: TRBV20-1
j_call: TRBJ1-2

cdr3_aa: CASSQEASGLSYNEQFF
cdr3_nt: TGCGCCAGCAGCCAAGAGGCTAGCGGGCTCTCCTACAATGAGCAGTTCTTC
d_call: TRBD2
clone_size: -
v_call: TRBV4-1
j_call: TRBJ2-1

cdr3_aa: CASSLRLAGIPSNEQFF
cdr3_nt: TGTGCCAGCAGTCTCCGACTAGCGGGGATACCTAGCAATGAGCAGTTCTTC
d_call: TRBD2
clone_size: few
v_call: TRBV6-6
j_call: TRBJ2-1

cdr3_aa: CASSLYGGYQETQYF
cdr3_nt: TGCGCCAGCAGCTTGTACGGGGGGTACCAAGAGACCCAGTACTTC
d_call: TRBD2
clone_size: -
v_call: TRBV5-1
j_call: TRBJ2-5

cdr3_aa: CSASGAGGPLYEQYF
cdr3_nt: TGCAGTGCTAGTGGAGCGGGGGGACCCCTCTACGAGCAGTACTTC
d_call: TRBD2
clone_size: few
v_call: TRBV20-1
j_call: TRBJ2-7

cdr3_aa: CASSLFQVAYEQYF
cdr3_nt: TGTGCCAGCAGCTTATTTCAGGTGGCCTACGAGCAGTACTTC
d_call: -
clone_size: -
v_call: TRBV13
j_call: TRBJ2-7

cdr3_aa: CASSTRTVYEQYF
cdr3_nt: TGTGCCAGCAGTACCCGGACAGTGTACGAGCAGTACTTC
d_call: -
clone_size: -
v_call: TRBV27
j_call: TRBJ2-7

cdr3_aa: CASTDGGDTQYF
cdr3_nt: TGTGCCAGCACCGACGGGGGTGATACGCAGTATTTT
d_call: -
clone_size: few
v_call: TRBV27
j_call: TRBJ2-3

cdr3_aa: CASSQGVGFREQFF
cdr3_nt: TGTGCCAGCAGCCAAGGAGTGGGCTTTCGGGAGCAGTTCTTC
d_call: -
clone_size: -
v_call: TRBV14
j_call: TRBJ2-1

cdr3_aa: CASSDPTGGQTEAFF
cdr3_nt: TGTGCCAGCAGCGATCCGACAGGGGGGCAAACTGAAGCTTTCTTT
d_call: TRBD1
clone_size: -
v_call: TRBV5-6
j_call: TRBJ1-1

cdr3_aa: CASGWAPPGKNIQYF
cdr3_nt: TGTGCCAGCGGGTGGGCACCTCCGGGAAAAAACATTCAGTACTTC
d_call: -
clone_size: -
v_call: TRBV6-1
j_call: TRBJ2-4

cdr3_aa: CASSLSVRTGELFF
cdr3_nt: TGCGCCAGCAGCTTGTCCGTTCGCACCGGGGAGCTGTTTTTT
d_call: -
clone_size: -
v_call: TRBV5-1
j_call: TRBJ2-2

cdr3_aa: CASRPDSSTDTQYF
cdr3_nt: TGTGCCAGCAGACCCGACAGCTCCACAGATACGCAGTATTTT
d_call: -
clone_size: many
v_call: TRBV6-6
j_call: TRBJ2-3

cdr3_aa: CASSWDRVSYNSPLHF
cdr3_nt: TGTGCCAGCAGCTGGGACAGGGTCTCCTATAATTCACCCCTCCACTTT
d_call: TRBD1
clone_size: -
v_call: TRBV7-8
j_call: TRBJ1-6

cdr3_aa: CASSLYRSYLAGEGNEQFF
cdr3_nt: TGTGCCAGCAGTTTATATCGATCCTATCTAGCGGGAGAGGGCAATGAGCAGTTCTTC
d_call: TRBD2
clone_size: -
v_call: TRBV27
j_call: TRBJ2-1

cdr3_aa: CASSKVTVLYGYTF
cdr3_nt: TGTGCCAGCAGCAAAGTGACAGTCCTCTATGGCTACACCTTC
d_call: -
clone_size: -
v_call: TRBV11-2
j_call: TRBJ1-2

cdr3_aa: CATSRDQGGTQYF
cdr3_nt: TGTGCCACCAGCAGAGACCAAGGGGGTACGCAGTATTTT
d_call: -
clone_size: -
v_call: TRBV15
j_call: TRBJ2-3

cdr3_aa: CASSLAGQGLSNYGYTF
cdr3_nt: TGTGCCAGCAGCTTGGCCGGACAGGGGCTTTCGAACTATGGCTACACCTTC
d_call: TRBD1
clone_size: few
v_call: TRBV5-5
j_call: TRBJ1-2

cdr3_aa: CASKDRNYGHTF
cdr3_nt: TGTGCCAGCAAAGACCGCAACTATGGCCACACCTTC
d_call: -
clone_size: -
v_call: TRBV6-1
j_call: TRBJ1-2

cdr3_aa: CSASGGASYEQYF
cdr3_nt: TGCAGTGCTAGCGGGGGGGCCTCCTACGAGCAGTACTTC
d_call: TRBD2
clone_size: -
v_call: TRBV20-1
j_call: TRBJ2-7

cdr3_aa: CATSAGTQPQHF
cdr3_nt: TGTGCCACCAGTGCCGGGACGCAGCCCCAGCATTTT
d_call: -
clone_size: -
v_call: TRBV24-1
j_call: TRBJ1-5

cdr3_aa: CASQPASGIAGANVLTF
cdr3_nt: TGTGCCAGCCAGCCTGCTAGCGGGATAGCTGGGGCCAACGTCCTGACTTTC
d_call: TRBD2
clone_size: -
v_call: TRBV12-3/TRBV12-4
j_call: TRBJ2-6

cdr3_aa: CSVEGGTDADTDTQYF
cdr3_nt: TGCAGCGTTGAGGGGGGGACAGACGCCGACACAGATACGCAGTATTTT
d_call: -
clone_size: -
v_call: TRBV29-1
j_call: TRBJ2-3

cdr3_aa: CASSYGVVGYEQYF
cdr3_nt: TGTGCCAGCAGTTACGGGGTCGTGGGCTACGAGCAGTACTTC
d_call: -
clone_size: many
v_call: TRBV6-5
j_call: TRBJ2-7

cdr3_aa: CASSYAPGETQYF
cdr3_nt: TGTGCCAGCAGTTATGCCCCCGGAGAGACCCAGTACTTC
d_call: -
clone_size: few
v_call: TRBV6-2/TRBV6-3
j_call: TRBJ2-5